This passage covers 29 T cell receptor beta chains from one sample sequenced in a study of OX40 agonist ivuxolimab in advanced cancers. Some clones are missing from TCRdb's copy, which holds only in-frame ones; the method was immunoSEQ multiplex PCR. The table shows tens of thousands of clones, with 75% to 90% occurring only once. The specimen comprised CD4+ or CD8+ T cells sorted from blood, sampled in a trial of the OX40 agonist ivuxolimab. The receptors originated from an adult with an advanced solid tumor such as melanoma, head and neck, liver or kidney cancer.

Notes on this clone: Other DNA sequences in the sample encode the same CDR3. The CDR3 region has the DNA TGTGCCAGCAGTTACGGTGAGAACACTGAAGCTTTCTTT. This translates into CASSYGENTEAFF. The chain recombines TRBV6-5 with TRBJ1-1, with no clear D. The CDR3 is 13 residues long. The germline CDR1 and CDR2 sequences are MNHEY and SVGAGI. The V gene lost 2 bases and the J gene lost 1 base, with 5 bases spanning the gap.

This clone was counted once. The chain links TRBV7-9 to TRBJ1-1; no clear D. Germline loops: CDR1 SEHNR, CDR2 FQNEAQ (reference sequence). The germline V and J ends were trimmed by 1 base and 1 base, with 10 bases remaining between them. The CDR3 is 15 residues long. The chain's CDR3 is CASSLEWETNTEAFF. DNA of the CDR3: TGTGCCAGCAGCTTAGAATGGGAAACGAACACTGAAGCTTTCTTT.

This sequence joins TRBV5-1 and TRBJ2-2; D remains unclear. V was clipped by 4 bases and J by 5 bases, with 15 bases between them. CDR3 length: 15 amino acids. CDR1 is SGHRS and CDR2 is YFSETQ in the germline V gene. CDR3 region: CASSLPSLGTGELFF. CDR3 in DNA: TGCGCCAGCAGCCTCCCAAGTCTCGGGACCGGGGAGCTGTTTTTT.

The chain links TRBV11-2 to TRBJ2-1, with TRBD2 identical over 10 bases. The length of the CDR3 is 18 residues. The ends lost 1 base at V and 4 bases at J; junction bases unmatched: 10. CDR1 and CDR2 (germline): SGHAT, FQNNGV. The CDR3 bases are TGTGCCAGCAGCTTAGTTCGGTCTAGCGGGAGTTGGTACAATGAGCAGTTCTTC. Its protein is CASSLVRSSGSWYNEQFF. The full variable domain, rest sourced from reference TRBV11-2 and TRBJ2-1, is EAGVAQSPRYKIIEKRQSVAFWCNPISGHATLYWYQQILGQGPKLLIQFQNNGVVDDSQLPKDRFSAERLKGVDSTLKIQPAKLEDSAVYLCASSLVRSSGSWYNEQFFGPGTRLTVL.

This clone was seen only a few times. This rearrangement joins TRBV7-2 to TRBJ1-2, with TRBD1 as a possible D gene (6 bases). This CDR3 comprises 13 residues. The V gene lost 6 bases and the J gene lost 3 bases, with 11 bases spanning the gap. Germline CDR1 is SGHTA and CDR2 is FQGNSA. The CDR3 DNA reads as TGTGCCAGCAGACAGGGATCCCACTATGGCTACACCTTC. Protein product: CASRQGSHYGYTF.

The chain links TRBV9 to TRBJ2-7; TRBD2 agrees at 7 bases. The CDR3 loop spans 15 amino acids. Trimming cost V 0 bases and J 2 bases; bases outside gene matches: 5. The germline V gene encodes CDR1 SGDLS and CDR2 YYNGEE. The CDR3 nucleotides read TGTGCCAGCAGCGTAGCGGGGGGACTTACCTACGAGCAGTACTTC. Its translation is CASSVAGGLTYEQYF.

This clone has just one count. This chain links TRBV19 with TRBJ1-5; TRBD1 matches at 7 bases. The CDR3 length is 14 residues. Losses at the gene ends were 10 bases for V and 3 bases for J; bases not matched to a gene: 9. The germline V gene encodes CDR1 LNHDA and CDR2 SQIVND (reference sequence). The CDR3 reads CATRRDSLNQPQHF. Here the CDR3 DNA reads TGTGCCACCCGCCGGGACAGTCTCAATCAGCCCCAGCATTTT.

The V call is TRBV9, the J call TRBJ2-1; D ambiguous. V was cut by 0 bases and J by 4 bases, with 14 bases left in between. CDR3 length: 16 residues. CDR1 and CDR2 from the germline V gene are SGDLS and YYNGEE. The CDR3 sequence: CASSVAYGGRYNEQFF. CDR3 bases: TGTGCCAGCAGCGTAGCTTACGGCGGAAGATACAATGAGCAGTTCTTC.

The rearrangement uses TRBV10-3 and TRBJ1-1; D not resolved. CDR1 is ENHRY, CDR2 SYGVKD, per germline. The CDR3 is 11 amino acids. The V end was cut by 3 bases, the J end by 7 bases, with 6 bases between. DNA of the CDR3: TGTGCCATCAGTGACGGAGTTGAAGCTTTCTTT. Its translation is CAISDGVEAFF.

This chain uses TRBV27 with TRBJ2-5; no clear D. Trimming removed 0 bases from V and 4 bases from J, with 9 bases in between. This CDR3 is 14 amino acids long. Germline V gene sequence: CDR1 MNHEY, CDR2 SMNVEV (reference sequence). The CDR3 protein is CASSLSSYTETQYF. As DNA, the CDR3 is TGTGCCAGCAGTTTATCCTCATACACAGAGACCCAGTACTTC.

This clone appeared once. The chain links TRBV27 to TRBJ1-2; 8 bases fit TRBD1. There are 17 residues in the CDR3. CDR1 is MNHEY and CDR2 is SMNVEV in the germline V gene (reference sequence). The V and J ends lost 6 bases and 4 bases, in that order; junction bases with no gene match: 16. As DNA, the CDR3 is TGTGCCAGCAGCCCCGGCCACGGACAGGGAGAGTTCTATGGCTACACCTTC. Translated: CASSPGHGQGEFYGYTF.

This clone occurred once. The chain has TRBV6-1 and TRBJ2-2; D perhaps matches TRBD2 (6 bases). Germline V gives CDR1 MNHNS, CDR2 SASEGT. With 2 bases removed from V and 6 bases from J, the gap between germline ends came to 16 bases. This CDR3 comprises 16 residues. The CDR3 DNA reads TGTGCCAGCAGTGAACTGCGGGGAGTAGGCGCCGGGGAGCTGTTTTTT. Translating it yields CASSELRGVGAGELFF.

This chain uses TRBV6-5 with TRBJ1-3, with D unclear. Germline CDR1 MNHEY, CDR2 SVGAGI. The CDR3 spans 14 residues. V lost 2 bases, J lost 3 bases, and 8 bases lay in between. CDR3 protein: CASSYGEIGNTIYF. As DNA, the CDR3 is TGTGCCAGCAGTTACGGGGAGATTGGAAACACCATATATTTT.

The rearrangement uses TRBV9 and TRBJ2-7; 10 nucleotides agree with TRBD1. The CDR3 covers 15 residues. J lost 3 bases, V lost 0 bases, and 3 bases had no gene match. Germline lookup yields CDR1 SGDLS and CDR2 YYNGEE. Written as DNA, the CDR3 is TGTGCCAGCAGCGTAGAGGGACAGGGGATCTACGAGCAGTACTTC. Its protein product is CASSVEGQGIYEQYF.

This clone occurred a few times. The chain has TRBV19 and TRBJ1-2, with TRBD1 as a possible D gene (6 bases). Germline lookup yields CDR1 LNHDA and CDR2 SQIVND (reference sequence). The CDR3 extends over 15 amino acids. Trimming left V 4 bases short and J 2 bases short, with 14 bases between. CDR3 sequence (DNA): TGTGCCAGTAGTACCCAGGGGACACCAAACTATGGCTACACCTTC. Residues: CASSTQGTPNYGYTF.

The rearrangement joins TRBV19 to TRBJ2-6; the D is unclear. Germline V gives CDR1 LNHDA, CDR2 SQIVND (reference sequence). This CDR3 comprises 16 residues. V lost 5 bases to trimming and J lost 1 base, with 12 bases between them. The CDR3 loop reads CASSQLYASGANVLTF. The CDR3 DNA follows: TGTGCCAGTAGTCAATTGTACGCATCTGGGGCCAACGTCCTGACTTTC.

The chain uses TRBV15 and TRBJ1-5; TRBD1 aligns across 8 bases. The CDR3 is made up of 16 amino acids. Germline CDR1 is LNHNV and CDR2 is YYDKDF (reference sequence). The J segment lost 5 bases and the V segment lost 0 bases, leaving 6 bases of the junction unmatched. CDR3 nucleotides: TGTGCCACCAGCAGAGAGGTACAGGGGGGGCATCAGCCCCAGCATTTT. It specifies CATSREVQGGHQPQHF.

The rearrangement links TRBV4-1 to TRBJ1-2; 7 nucleotides align to TRBD1. The germline CDR1 and CDR2 sequences are MGHRA and YSYEKL. The CDR3 loop spans 15 amino acids. Trimming took 1 base from V and 4 from J; bases not matched to a gene: 6. CDR3 in amino acids: CASSQGRGGLYGYTF. CDR3 nucleotides: TGCGCCAGCAGCCAAGGTAGAGGGGGCCTCTATGGCTACACCTTC.

To note about this clone: Other DNA sequences of this sample code for an identical CDR3. The V call is TRBV9, the J call TRBJ2-7, with no clear D. V was cut by 0 bases and J by 4 bases, with 11 bases left in between. CDR1 is SGDLS and CDR2 is YYNGEE in the germline V gene. This CDR3 spans 14 amino acids. CDR3 region: CASSVGDIYYEQYF. In DNA, the CDR3 is TGTGCCAGCAGCGTAGGAGACATATATTACGAGCAGTACTTC. Full variable domain (missing parts from reference TRBV9 and TRBJ2-7): DSGVTQTPKHLITATGQRVTLRCSPRSGDLSVYWYQQSLDQGLQFLIQYYNGEERAKGNILERFSAQQFPDLHSELNLSSLELGDSALYFCASSVGDIYYEQYFGPGTRLTVT.

The rearrangement joins TRBV11-3 to TRBJ2-5; 9 bases fit TRBD1. The germline gives CDR1 SGHNT, CDR2 YENEEA. Germline trimming cut 5 bases from V and 5 bases from J; bases unmatched to any gene: 6. The CDR3 extends over 14 amino acids. The CDR3 region has the DNA TGTGCCAGCAGCGGGGGGACAGGGCCGGAGACCCAGTACTTC. Its translation: CASSGGTGPETQYF. Based on the CDR3 plus reference TRBV11-3 and TRBJ2-5, the full variable domain is EAGVVQSPRYKIIEKKQPVAFWCNPISGHNTLYWYLQNLGQGPELLIRYENEEAVDDSQLPKDRFSAERLKGVDSTLKIQPAELGDSAVYLCASSGGTGPETQYFGPGTRLLVL.

This sequence joins TRBV19 and TRBJ2-5; D is possibly TRBD1 (5 bases). The germline V and J ends were trimmed by 3 bases and 5 bases, with 16 bases remaining between them. CDR3 length: 15 amino acids. Per germline, CDR1 LNHDA and CDR2 SQIVND (reference sequence). The CDR3 spells CASSISQGRWETQYF. CDR3 bases: TGTGCCAGTAGTATCTCCCAGGGTAGGTGGGAGACCCAGTACTTC.

The sample holds a few counts of this clone. For the CDR3, the DNA is TGCGCCAGCAGGCAGACTAGGGAAGGCTCCTACGAGCAGTACTTC. Translating it yields CASRQTREGSYEQYF. The chain uses TRBV4-3 and TRBJ2-7; tentative D call: TRBD2 (6 bases). CDR1 LGHNA and CDR2 YSLEER come from the germline V gene. Trimming took off 6 bases at V and 0 bases at J, with 15 bases between the two ends. The CDR3 has 15 residues.

This clone was picked up a small number of times. CDR3 sequence reads: CASKGTDSGNTIYF. The CDR3 DNA sequence: TGTGCCAGCAAAGGGACGGACTCTGGAAACACCATATATTTT. The chain employs TRBV2 and TRBJ1-3, with D possibly being TRBD1 (5 bases). Germline V gives CDR1 SNHLY, CDR2 FYNNEI. The V gene lost 7 bases and the J gene lost 0 bases, with 10 bases spanning the gap. The CDR3 extends over 14 amino acids.

In its sample, this clone was seen a few times. V and J are TRBV7-3 and TRBJ2-1, with TRBD1 matching over 7 bases. Germline trimming cut 3 bases from V and 2 bases from J; bases unmatched to any gene: 4. The CDR3 is made up of 15 amino acids. The germline V gene encodes CDR1 SGHTA and CDR2 FQGTGA. The CDR3 DNA reads TGTGCCAGCAGCTTTAAGGACAGGCCCTACAATGAGCAGTTCTTC. This translates into CASSFKDRPYNEQFF.

The chain joins TRBV7-9 to TRBJ2-1, with a weak D call TRBD1 (5 bases). CDR1 is SEHNR, CDR2 FQNEAQ, per germline (reference sequence). Trimming cost V 2 bases and J 2 bases, with 10 bases left between them. The CDR3 length is 15 residues. The CDR3 is CASSLQGGTYNEQFF. CDR3 nucleotide sequence: TGTGCCAGCAGCTTACAGGGTGGAACCTACAATGAGCAGTTCTTC. The full variable domain, completed using reference TRBV7-9 and TRBJ2-1, is DTGVSQNPRHKITKRGQNVTFRCDPISEHNRLYWYRQTLGQGPEFLTYFQNEAQLEKSRLLSDRFSAERPKGSFSTLEIQRTEQGDSAMYLCASSLQGGTYNEQFFGPGTRLTVL.

V and J are TRBV27 and TRBJ2-7; D perhaps matches TRBD1 (5 bases). Germline loops: CDR1 MNHEY, CDR2 SMNVEV (reference sequence). This CDR3 has 16 amino acids. Between the trimmed V and J ends, which lost 4 bases and 0 bases, there was a span of 16 bases. The CDR3 region has the DNA TGTGCCAGCAGTTCCTTTCCAGACAGAGCCTCCTACGAGCAGTACTTC. It yields the protein CASSSFPDRASYEQYF.

V and J are TRBV6-5 and TRBJ2-7; a weak D match, TRBD2 (5 bases). The V and J ends lost 0 bases and 2 bases respectively, with 5 bases between them. Germline CDR1 is MNHEY and CDR2 is SVGAGI. This CDR3 is 13 amino acids long. The CDR3: CASSYSEAYEQYF. CDR3 DNA: TGTGCCAGCAGTTACTCGGAGGCCTACGAGCAGTACTTC.

This clone showed up just once. The V gene is TRBV27, the J gene TRBJ2-1, with 11 bases lining up with TRBD2. The CDR3 runs 16 residues. The V gene end was trimmed by 3 bases and the J gene end by 8 bases; junction bases not matched to a gene: 9. Germline V gives CDR1 MNHEY, CDR2 SMNVEV (reference sequence). Here the CDR3 DNA reads TGTGCCAGCAGTTTGATCGCTAGCGGGAGGAGAGATGAGCAGTTCTTC. This translates into CASSLIASGRRDEQFF.

V and J are TRBV29-1 and TRBJ1-2, with D hard to call. The germline V and J ends were trimmed by 3 bases and 8 bases, with 10 bases remaining between them. The CDR3 has 11 amino acids. Germline V lookup: CDR1 SQVTM, CDR2 ANQGSEA. In nucleotides, the CDR3 is TGCAGCGTTGATAGTGAGGGCGGCTACACCTTC. Translated, it gives CSVDSEGGYTF.